The 26 T cell receptor beta chains below were found in one sample sequenced in a study of regulatory T cells in long-lasting Graves disease. TCR beta libraries were built with iRepertoire HTBI primers and Arm-PCR of CDR3 regions. TCRdb reprocessed the multiplex PCR reads with MiXCR, giving one entry per CDR3 protein. Among 350,000 to 500,000 distinct CDR3 sequences listed, about 14% were seen once. Specified time point: newly diagnosed GD, antithyroid drugs for less than 3 months. The TCR library was made from RNA extracted from PBMCs. This sample was shared with a second study, whose subject was T cells in Graves' hyperthyroidism and ophthalmopathy.

This specimen consisted of peripheral blood mononuclear cells (PBMCs), obtained at new diagnosis, from a patient treated with antithyroid drugs. These receptors all stem from a woman in her forties or fifties with Graves disease.

This clonotype has only a few counts. The V call is TRBV19, the J call TRBJ2-1; the match to TRBD2 covers 9 bases. V shed 7 bases, J shed 6 bases, and the junction held 10 bases outside the gene matches. Germline V gene sequence: CDR1 LNHDA, CDR2 SQIVND (reference sequence). The CDR3 contains 15 residues. The CDR3, as DNA: TGTGCCAGTAATCAGCGGGAGGCTGACACCAATGAGCAGTTCTTC. It encodes CASNQREADTNEQFF.

Many counts were recorded for this clonotype. The genes are TRBV5-1 and TRBJ2-2; 9 nucleotides line up with TRBD2. This CDR3 is 16 amino acids long. V gave up 5 bases and J gave up 5 bases; unmatched junction bases: 10. Germline assignment: CDR1 SGHRS and CDR2 YFSETQ. The CDR3 bases are TGCGCCAGCAGGGAAGCGGGAGGCGGTAAGACCGGGGAGCTGTTTTTT. Translated, it gives CASREAGGGKTGELFF. Full variable domain (remainder filled in from reference TRBV5-1 and TRBJ2-2): KAGVTQTPRYLIKTRGQQVTLSCSPISGHRSVSWYQQTPGQGLQFLFEYFSETQRNKGNFPGRFSGRQFSNSRSEMNVSTLELGDSALYLCASREAGGGKTGELFFGEGSRLTVL.

This clonotype was found many times. The chain uses TRBV28 and TRBJ2-2; D is uncertain. There are 13 residues in the CDR3. Germline V lookup: CDR1 MDHEN, CDR2 SYDVKM. Deletions cut 2 bases from V and 3 bases from J, with 4 bases between. The CDR3 loop reads CASSLVDTGELFF. The CDR3 DNA follows: TGTGCCAGCAGTTTAGTTGACACCGGGGAGCTGTTTTTT.

This chain connects TRBV4-1 to TRBJ2-3; D unresolved. Germline V gene lookup returns CDR1 MGHRA and CDR2 YSYEKL. The CDR3 loop spans 11 amino acids. The V gene lost 0 bases and the J gene lost 11 bases, with 6 bases spanning the gap. CDR3 loop: CASSQDSRQYF. The CDR3 nucleotides read TGCGCCAGCAGCCAAGATTCCCGGCAGTATTTT.

The chain couples TRBV5-4 to TRBJ2-1; 8 nucleotides line up with TRBD2. V was clipped by 1 base and J by 13 bases; unmatched bases: 22. This CDR3 region has 18 residues. CDR1 SGHNT and CDR2 YYREEE come from the germline V gene (reference sequence). DNA for the CDR3: TGTGCCAGCAGCTTGCGGACTAGCCGCCGCCTGTACCAAGAGACCCAGTTCTTC. Amino acids: CASSLRTSRRLYQETQFF.

This clonotype was observed a few times. V usage is TRBV29-1 and J usage is TRBJ1-1, with D possibly TRBD1 on 5 matching bases. Trimming shortened V by 4 bases and J by 10 bases, and 19 bases separated the two germline ends. CDR1 is SQVTM, CDR2 ANQGSEA, per germline. This CDR3 has 13 residues. The CDR3 nucleotides are TGCAGCGTTGGCACTCCCCTCCGAGGGGTAGCTTTCTTT. Residues: CSVGTPLRGVAFF.

This clonotype was seen ten or more times. At one of its ends the junction is not consistent with the germline gene, which may arise from a read error. The CDR3 region is CATSDLGLAGHHF. In DNA form, the CDR3 reads TGTGCCACCAGTGACCTCGGACTAGCGGGGCACCATTTC. This chain connects TRBV24-1 to TRBJ2-3; 12 bases agree with TRBD2. Germline V gene lookup returns CDR1 KGHDR and CDR2 SFDVKD. This CDR3 spans 13 amino acids.

In its sample, this clonotype was seen many times. The chain uses TRBV27 and TRBJ2-3; D call uncertain. Trimming left V 5 bases short and J 1 base short, with 13 bases between. Per germline, CDR1 MNHEY and CDR2 SMNVEV (reference sequence). There are 15 residues in the CDR3. Here the CDR3 DNA reads TGTGCCAGCAGTAATGGAGCGCGCGGCACAGATACGCAGTATTTT. It translates to CASSNGARGTDTQYF.

The table lists this clonotype with many counts. The genes are TRBV12-3 or TRBV12-4 and TRBJ2-1; 9 positions match TRBD1. The CDR3 loop spans 14 amino acids. The ends lost 8 bases at V and 8 bases at J; junction bases unmatched: 10. The CDR3 here is CASRLGQGFYEQFF. CDR3 bases: TGTGCCAGCCGACTGGGACAGGGTTTCTATGAGCAGTTCTTC.

This clonotype was detected only a few times. The genes are TRBV27 and TRBJ1-1; D possibly corresponds to TRBD1 (6 bases). The CDR3 consists of 14 residues. V was clipped by 2 bases and J by 6 bases, with 13 bases between them. From germline, CDR1 is MNHEY and CDR2 SMNVEV (reference sequence). The CDR3 DNA reads as TGTGCCAGCAGTTTACGGGGGGGCAGATCTGAAGCTTTCTTT. Its translation is CASSLRGGRSEAFF.

The V gene is TRBV28, the J gene TRBJ2-3, with 12 bases aligning to TRBD1. Germline assignment: CDR1 MDHEN and CDR2 SYDVKM. Unmatched junction bases numbered 7, after V lost 5 bases and J lost 1 base. This CDR3 spans 17 amino acids. DNA for the CDR3: TGTGCCAGCAGTGGGGGACAGGGGGCCGGCGGCACAGATACGCAGTATTTT. Translated, it gives CASSGGQGAGGTDTQYF.

The V call is TRBV5-5, the J call TRBJ2-1, with D possibly being TRBD1 (6 bases). Trimming pared 0 bases from V and 3 bases from J, leaving 13 bases between. The CDR3 spans 16 residues. Germline-derived CDR1 and CDR2 are SGHKS and YYEKEE (reference sequence). The CDR3 loop is CASSLARDIYYNEQFF. The CDR3 region has the DNA TGTGCCAGCAGCTTGGCCCGGGACATCTACTACAATGAGCAGTTCTTC.

J is TRBJ2-1 and V is TRBV5-6; 13 bases agree with TRBD2. The CDR3 is made up of 17 amino acids. The germline V gene has CDR1 SGHDT and CDR2 YYEEEE. V lost 4 bases, J lost 8 bases, and 12 bases stayed unmatched. The CDR3 DNA is TGTGCCAGCAGCGCCAAGACTAGCGGGAGGTGGATGGATGAGCAGTTCTTC. Its translation: CASSAKTSGRWMDEQFF.

This clonotype was counted many times. The chain links TRBV10-3 to TRBJ2-1; no clear D gene. V lost 5 bases, J lost 4 bases, and 3 bases lay in between. CDR1 and CDR2 from the germline V gene are ENHRY and SYGVKD. The CDR3 is made up of 11 amino acids. The CDR3 here is CAISSYNEQFF. In DNA, the CDR3 is TGTGCCATCAGTTCTTACAATGAGCAGTTCTTC.

This clonotype was recorded many times. The genes are TRBV5-1 and TRBJ2-3; D assignment may be TRBD1 or TRBD2 (6 bases each). The CDR3 consists of 16 residues. Trimming shortened V by 2 bases and J by 1 base, and 14 bases separated the two germline ends. CDR1 and CDR2 (germline): SGHRS, YFSETQ. Here the CDR3 reads CASSLTGTGGTDTQYF. In DNA form, the CDR3 reads TGCGCCAGCAGCTTAACAGGGACGGGAGGCACAGATACGCAGTATTTT.

The chain is built from TRBV2 and TRBJ2-5; D may be TRBD2 (5 bases). V was trimmed by 6 bases and J by 7 bases, leaving 15 bases between them. This CDR3 is 13 amino acids long. Germline V CDR1 and CDR2: SNHLY, FYNNEI. In nucleotides, the CDR3 is TGTGCCAGCAGCCCCGTCGGGATGGGGACCCAGTACTTC. Its translation: CASSPVGMGTQYF.

This clonotype showed up just a few times. The chain carries TRBV3-1 and TRBJ1-6; maybe TRBD1 (5 bases). The CDR3 loop spans 14 amino acids. Germline CDR1 reads LGHDT; CDR2 reads YNNKEL (reference sequence). The ends were cut back, 3 bases at V and 6 bases at J, with 9 bases in the middle. The CDR3: CASSQQGLNSPLHF. CDR3 nucleotide sequence: TGTGCCAGCAGCCAGCAGGGCCTTAATTCACCCCTCCACTTT.

This clonotype has a count of ten or more. Sequence at one end of the junction differs from germline and may be a read error. The gene calls are TRBV12-3 or TRBV12-4 and TRBJ1-2; 10 nucleotides match TRBD1. The CDR3 length is 13 residues. The CDR3 loop is CASSSSGTGAHSF. The CDR3 region has the DNA TGTGCCAGCAGTTCCTCCGGGACAGGGGCACATAGCTTC.

This clonotype was picked up many times. The J gene is TRBJ2-1, the V gene TRBV29-1, with D possibly being TRBD2 (5 bases). The CDR3 consists of 13 residues. In germline, CDR1 is SQVTM, CDR2 ANQGSEA. The DNA of the CDR3 is TGCGGAGGACTTGTAGCCGTCTACAATGAGCAGTTCTTC. Residues: CGGLVAVYNEQFF.

In the case of this clonotype: A read error may be the cause here, since a much bigger clone is one base away. The chain carries TRBV7-9 and TRBJ1-2; 11 nucleotides agree with TRBD1. Germline CDR1 SEHNR, CDR2 FQNEAQ (reference sequence). The CDR3 contains 14 residues. CDR3: CASSSGTGGHGYIF. CDR3 DNA: TGTGCCAGCAGCTCCGGGACAGGGGGACATGGCTACATCTTC.

The genes are TRBV7-9 and TRBJ1-5; possible D gene TRBD1, 5 bases. The CDR3 length is 14 residues. Germline V CDR1 and CDR2: SEHNR, FQNEAQ (reference sequence). V shed 4 bases and J shed 6 bases, with 13 bases lying between them. The CDR3 DNA reads as TGTGCCAGCAGCTCAATGGGGGTGGGTCAGCCCCAGCATTTT. Protein sequence: CASSSMGVGQPQHF.

V is TRBV13 and J is TRBJ2-2; the match to TRBD2 covers 9 bases. This CDR3 is 16 amino acids long. Unmatched junction bases numbered 9, after V lost 3 bases and J lost 7 bases. Germline V gives CDR1 PRHDT, CDR2 FYEKMQ (reference sequence). CDR3 protein: CASSLMAGGPVGELFF. In DNA, the CDR3 is TGTGCCAGCAGCTTGATGGCGGGAGGGCCCGTCGGGGAGCTGTTTTTT.

The rearrangement joins TRBV4-1 to TRBJ2-7; TRBD2 is a possible D gene (5 bases). Per the germline V gene, CDR1 is MGHRA and CDR2 is YSYEKL. The length of the CDR3 is 15 residues. Deletions cut 0 bases from V and 0 bases from J, with 9 bases between. The CDR3 here is CASSQEREVSYEQYF. In nucleotides, the CDR3 is TGCGCCAGCAGCCAAGAGAGGGAAGTCTCCTACGAGCAGTACTTC.

This chain links TRBV10-3 with TRBJ2-7, with TRBD2 matching over 15 bases. The germline gives CDR1 ENHRY, CDR2 SYGVKD. Germline trimming cut 10 bases from V and 4 bases from J; bases unmatched to any gene: 17. CDR3 length: 18 amino acids. The CDR3 DNA is TGTGCCACCGTAGGGACTAGCGGGAGGCACCGCTTAGGGTACGAGCAGTACTTC. Amino acid sequence: CATVGTSGRHRLGYEQYF.

This clonotype showed up many times. V usage is TRBV28 and J usage is TRBJ2-3, with 10 bases lining up with TRBD1. Germline CDR1 is MDHEN and CDR2 is SYDVKM. V shed 6 bases and J 2 bases; nucleotides not matched to a gene: 8. The CDR3 has 16 amino acids. The CDR3 DNA is TGTGCCAGCAGCGCGTCCGGGACAGGGGACACAGATACGCAGTATTTT. It encodes CASSASGTGDTDTQYF.

Many counts were recorded for this clonotype. The chain links TRBV6-1 to TRBJ1-4; possible D gene TRBD1, 5 bases. The CDR3 has 16 amino acids. Germline loops: CDR1 MNHNS, CDR2 SASEGT. Trimming removed 6 bases from V and 0 bases from J, with 14 bases in between. CDR3 nucleotide sequence: TGTGCCAGCAGCGGGGACGGGCTTACAACTAATGAAAAACTGTTTTTT. Encoded protein: CASSGDGLTTNEKLFF.